The rows below give T cell receptor beta chains drawn from one sample of a study of blood T cell repertoires in COVID-19. Data came from immunoSEQ multiplex PCR; TCRdb stores just in-frame clones and leaves some out. The table has fewer than 65,000 clones, about four fifths seen once. The sequenced material came from peripheral blood. Receptors were obtained from a human donor in a cohort sampled during active COVID-19. Both conserved end residues are part of each CDR3. The D gene is left open where the match is weak. A row's size may be missing; if present it is once, few, many or a size class.

>NA|TRBV23-1|NA|TRBJ1-3
CASRTTGFSGNTIYF
TGCGCCAGCAGAACTACAGGGTTCTCTGGAAACACCATATATTTT
>NA|TRBV7-9|NA|TRBJ1-2
CASSLGDTGLYGYTF
TGTGCCAGCAGCTTAGGGGACACCGGACTCTATGGCTACACCTTC
>NA|TRBV28|TRBD1|TRBJ2-3
CASSPSKTGVGTDTQYF
TGTGCCAGCAGTCCGTCTAAGACAGGGGTTGGAACAGATACGCAGTATTTT
>once|TRBV9|NA|TRBJ2-1
CASSAGGNRYNEQFF
TGTGCCAGCAGCGCAGGGGGGAACCGATACAATGAGCAGTTCTTC
>NA|TRBV3-1/TRBV3-2|TRBD2|TRBJ2-5
CASSPWTSGRAETQYF
TGTGCCAGCAGCCCCTGGACTAGCGGGAGGGCCGAGACCCAGTACTTC
>NA|TRBV24-1|TRBD1|TRBJ1-2
CATSDLRTGYGYTF
TGTGCCACCAGTGATTTGAGGACAGGCTATGGCTACACCTTC
>NA|TRBV19|NA|TRBJ1-5
CASSKNSGISNQPQHF
TGTGCCAGTAGTAAAAACAGCGGTATTAGCAATCAGCCCCAGCATTTT
>few|TRBV11-2|NA|TRBJ1-1
CASSLEGWVTEAFF
TGTGCCAGCAGCTTGGAGGGTTGGGTCACTGAAGCTTTCTTT
>NA|TRBV30|NA|TRBJ2-7
CAWSVRRGYEQYF
TGTGCCTGGAGTGTACGTAGAGGATACGAGCAGTACTTC
>NA|TRBV5-6|NA|TRBJ2-6
CASSLVGATGANVLTF
TGTGCCAGCAGCTTGGTAGGGGCGACTGGGGCCAACGTCCTGACTTTC
>NA|TRBV30|NA|TRBJ1-4
CAWSREKLFF
TGTGCCTGGAGTCGGGAAAAACTGTTTTTT
>NA|TRBV11-2|NA|TRBJ1-1
CASINLGGSTEAFF
TGTGCCAGCATCAACCTGGGGGGAAGCACTGAAGCTTTCTTT
>NA|TRBV18|TRBD1|TRBJ1-2
CASSPFTPGQGDYGYTF
TGTGCCAGCTCCCCCTTTACCCCGGGACAGGGTGACTATGGCTACACCTTC
>NA|TRBV7-3|NA|TRBJ2-7
CASSPSGAEQYF
TGTGCCAGCAGCCCCAGTGGGGCCGAGCAGTACTTC
>NA|TRBV21-1|NA|TRBJ1-2
CASSKCDRGDGYTF
TGTGCCAGCAGCAAATGCGACAGGGGGGATGGCTACACCTTC
>once|TRBV10-2|TRBD1|TRBJ2-2
CASSDATGRNTGELFF
TGCGCCAGCAGTGACGCGACAGGGAGGAACACCGGGGAGCTGTTTTTT
>NA|TRBV28|TRBD2|TRBJ2-7
CASSSFRLAGGQYF
TGTGCCAGCAGTTCCTTCCGACTAGCGGGAGGGCAGTACTTC
>NA|TRBV2|TRBD1|TRBJ2-5
CASSKDRGAETQYF
TGTGCCAGCAGTAAGGACAGGGGTGCGGAGACCCAGTACTTC
>NA|TRBV12-3/TRBV12-4|NA|TRBJ2-7
CASSQVLRYEQYF
TGTGCCAGCAGCCAAGTTTTACGGTACGAGCAGTACTTC
>once|TRBV6-5|NA|TRBJ1-6
CASSYRTARVPLHF
TGTGCCAGCAGTTACCGGACAGCCCGCGTACCCCTCCACTTT
>NA|TRBV7-3|NA|TRBJ2-1
CASSILAGPYNEQFF
TGTGCCAGCAGCATCCTAGCTGGCCCCTACAATGAGCAGTTCTTC
>few|TRBV11-2|NA|TRBJ2-1
CASSLSGQTYNEQFF
TGTGCCAGCAGCCTAAGCGGTCAGACCTACAATGAGCAGTTCTTC
>NA|TRBV5-4|TRBD1|TRBJ2-2
CASSKPGQGSRGPTGELFF
TGTGCCAGCAGCAAACCGGGACAGGGTAGCCGCGGACCCACCGGGGAGCTGTTTTTT
>NA|TRBV5-1|TRBD2|TRBJ2-1
CASSSGLAGGTSYNEQFF
TGCGCCAGCAGCTCGGGACTAGCGGGAGGGACCTCCTACAATGAGCAGTTCTTC
>NA|TRBV11-3|NA|TRBJ2-2
CASSSALRSTGELFF
TGTGCCAGCAGCTCGGCCCTCCGGAGCACCGGGGAGCTGTTTTTT
>NA|TRBV12-3/TRBV12-4|TRBD1|TRBJ2-7
CASRDRDYEQYF
TGTGCCAGCCGAGACAGGGACTACGAGCAGTACTTC
>few|TRBV7-3|NA|TRBJ1-5
CASSLTAGQPQHF
TGTGCCAGCAGCTTAACGGCGGGTCAGCCCCAGCATTTT
>NA|TRBV7-6|TRBD1|TRBJ1-2
CASSPDRGPGGYTF
TGTGCCAGCAGCCCCGACAGGGGTCCGGGGGGCTACACCTTC
>few|TRBV19|TRBD1|TRBJ1-5
CASSRLGRGSNQPQHF
TGTGCCAGTAGTCGACTGGGCAGGGGGAGCAATCAGCCCCAGCATTTT
>NA|TRBV6-5|NA|TRBJ2-7
CASSYSNGETYEQYF
TGTGCCAGCAGTTACTCGAACGGGGAGACCTACGAGCAGTACTTC
>NA|TRBV7-3|NA|TRBJ1-2
CASSLPGTNYGYTF
TGTGCCAGCAGCTTACCAGGGACTAACTATGGCTACACCTTC
>NA|TRBV19|TRBD1|TRBJ1-2
CATQRTGSESGYTF
TGTGCCACCCAACGGACAGGGTCCGAAAGTGGCTACACCTTC
>NA|TRBV7-8|NA|TRBJ1-2
CASSLQASRGYTF
TGTGCCAGCAGCTTACAAGCGTCTCGAGGCTACACCTTC
>NA|TRBV5-1|TRBD2|TRBJ2-3
CASSLTGGPGTDTQYF
TGCGCCAGCAGCTTAACGGGAGGGCCTGGCACAGATACGCAGTATTTT
>NA|TRBV5-4|TRBD2|TRBJ2-1
CASSGGTSVLDEQFF
TGTGCCAGCAGCGGAGGGACTAGCGTACTTGATGAGCAGTTCTTC
>NA|TRBV5-1|NA|TRBJ1-2
CASSLAPIGAGSNGYTF
TGCGCCAGCAGCTTGGCCCCGATTGGGGCAGGCTCGAATGGCTACACCTTC
>many|TRBV10-3|TRBD1|TRBJ1-2
CAISGQGQGRIYGYTF
TGTGCCATCAGTGGCCAGGGACAGGGGAGGATCTATGGCTACACCTTC
>few|TRBV15|NA|TRBJ1-2
CATSRAGLGVGYTF
TGTGCCACCAGCAGAGCTGGACTAGGGGTTGGCTACACCTTC
>NA|TRBV4-3|TRBD2|TRBJ2-1
CASSQVILAGGSSYNEQFF
TGCGCCAGCAGCCAAGTGATACTAGCGGGGGGTTCTTCCTACAATGAGCAGTTCTTC
>NA|TRBV15|TRBD1|TRBJ1-5
CATSRDPGQGAQPQHF
TGTGCCACCAGCAGAGATCCGGGACAGGGTGCTCAGCCCCAGCATTTT
>few|TRBV20-1|NA|TRBJ2-1
CSADLLRAQFF
TGCAGTGCCGACCTTCTGCGGGCGCAGTTCTTC